This entry is about one T cell receptor beta chain. Its specificity is unknown. The data were obtained in a study of CD8+CD57+ T cells in acquired aplastic anemia. At the level of the study: The DNA of sorted CD4+ and CD8+ cells averaged approximately 2.9 ug. On average, healthy donors gave about 10.8 million reads for CD4+ cells. Study-wide points: CD8+ Simpson's diversity did not differ significantly between patients and controls. Common to patients and controls were 25 to 30 CD8+ CDR3 sequences.

Deletions cut 2 bases from V and 4 bases from J, with 11 bases between. In germline, CDR1 is ENHRY, CDR2 SYGVKD. The CDR3 runs to 14 residues. TCR beta VDJ and CDR3 profiling used genomic DNA as template. TCRdb processed the reads anew with MiXCR; each CDR3 protein has one entry. The data contain around 130,000 distinct CDR3 sequences, about 46% of them singletons. V and J are TRBV10-3 and TRBJ1-2; D remains ambiguous. This receptor was taken from a human donor in good health, serving as a control. The sequencing sample was made of sorted CD4+, CD8+, or CD8+CD57+ T cells (not recorded which) from PBMCs. This chain's CDR3 is CAISEAGGGYGYTF. The CDR3 bases are TGTGCCATCAGTGAGGCGGGAGGTGGCTATGGCTACACCTTC.